The present entry profiles one TCR beta chain with its context. Which antigen it targets is not known. Base qualities are not recorded, but no much larger clone differs from it by a single base. Sample time point, as interpreted from the label and publication: after neoadjuvant nivolumab, at surgical resection. The patients had newly diagnosed stage II-IVA oral cavity squamous cell carcinoma and had not received any prior systemic or radiation treatment. Everyone in the cohort had locally advanced, HPV-negative oral cavity squamous cell carcinoma. Peripheral blood mononuclear cells were analyzed directly, without maintenance or expansion in culture. The samples were drawn from a longitudinal correlative study tied to a single-arm phase II trial testing neoadjuvant nivolumab in oral cavity squamous cell carcinoma. Subject-matched pre- and post-treatment PBMCs and tumors from three responders and three non-responders were subjected to genomic DNA-based TCRbeta sequencing. Peripheral blood mononuclear cells were collected once before nivolumab treatment and again after treatment, at the time of surgery. The Maxwell RSC DNA from Cells kit was used to isolate genomic DNA from PBMCs.

PBMC libraries used mostly approximately 500 ng of input genomic DNA for deep sequencing, with six replicates per sample. The immunoSEQ hsTCRbeta kit was used to prepare TCRbeta libraries, following the manufacturer's instructions. The completed libraries were mixed into a single pool at 3 nM, then sequenced with an Illumina NovaSeq 6000 S4 flow cell. Per the source publication's procedure: Raw data preprocessing and quality control were performed with the immunoSEQ Analyzer. The analysis was restricted to productive rearrangements, with each unique CDR3 amino acid sequence defining a clonotype. Repertoire clonality was estimated as the Gini-Simpson index, which was computed with the R package tcR. Student's t test was used to compare Gini indices, while Pearson correlation assessed associations with tumor size change. This immuneACCESS table, as held by TCRdb, lists in-frame sequences with V and J called but not all clones. Of the missing ones, under half trace to an unresolved V gene in checked studies; the others have no known cause. V and J calls and clone size are those listed in that table; D and trimming were worked out from the DNA. The sample data list about 14,000 clones, and roughly 77% of these were observed just once. Over 2% of the sample comes from the top ten.

This record comes from a study of neoadjuvant anti-PD-1 for oral cavity cancer (dated by TCRdb to about 2021). Background for the entire study: Three to four biweekly doses of nivolumab at 3 mg/kg were mostly administered to patients before curative-intent surgical resection. Patients who did not progress were given a fourth nivolumab dose at about day 43 and had definitive surgical resection on days 50-56. Under RECIST 1.1, a patient counted as a responder if showing complete response, partial response or stable disease, and as a non-responder if showing progression. The parent correlative cohort had 12 to 13 patients and a response rate of 30% to 35%. Study-wide findings and limitations: Only a few patients per response group were included in the TCR analyses, and larger cohorts for validation were called for by the authors. After neoadjuvant nivolumab, significantly higher T cell clonality (Gini index) was found within PBMCs in non-responders than in responders. Higher pretreatment blood TCRbeta clonality and lower post-treatment tumor TCRbeta clonality were correlated with higher pretreatment blood Treg/Th17 ratios.

Unmatched junction bases come to 3, with V trimmed by 1 base and J by 0 bases. Counted from cysteine to phenylalanine, this CDR3 has 17 amino acids. Only CDR3 DNA remains: 51 bases, in frame from the first base. The germline V gene yields SGHRS for CDR1 and YFSETQ for CDR2. This receptor was identified in a person aged 35-79 years with oral cavity squamous cell carcinoma. The chain couples TRBV5-1 to TRBJ2-1; a stretch of 11 junction bases matches TRBD2. Sequencing used PBMCs, obtained after nivolumab (anti-PD-1) treatment. The CDR3: CASSLTSGSGSYNEQFF. The nucleotide sequence is given as TGCGCCAGCAGCTTGACTAGCGGGAGTGGCTCCTACAATGAGCAGTTCTTC.